The rows below give T cell receptor beta chains drawn from one sample of a study of T-cell memory formation after mild COVID-19. TCRdb reanalysed the 5' RACE reads using MiXCR and keeps one entry per CDR3 protein. Seen here are 200,000 to 250,000 distinct CDR3 sequences, 9.5% observed once, and the top ten hold 3.5% to 4%. The sample was PBMCs or a T cell subset sorted from them (not recorded which). Receptor source: a young man who had mild COVID-19 (a few samples of this study predate the infection). Cell type and time point are not known. Both conserved end residues are part of each CDR3. Each record gives: CDR3 DNA, CDR3 protein, J gene, D gene, V gene, clone size. D genes are given only for firm matches. Rows may omit the clone size; those that give it use once, few, many or a size class.

CDR3nt: TGCAGTGCTACCCAGGAGGGGGTCACCGGGGAGCTGTTTTTT
CDR3aa: CSATQEGVTGELFF
j_gene: TRBJ2-2
d_gene: NA
v_gene: TRBV20-1
abundance: few

CDR3nt: TGTGCCAGCAGCCCGACCCGGGGACCTAACTATGGCTACACCTTC
CDR3aa: CASSPTRGPNYGYTF
j_gene: TRBJ1-2
d_gene: NA
v_gene: TRBV5-6
abundance: few

CDR3nt: TGTGCCAGCAGAACCGAGGGGGGACGGGCAGATACGCAGTATTTT
CDR3aa: CASRTEGGRADTQYF
j_gene: TRBJ2-3
d_gene: NA
v_gene: TRBV7-2
abundance: few

CDR3nt: TGTGCCAGCTCACCGGGACTCTCGAACACTGAAGCTTTCTTT
CDR3aa: CASSPGLSNTEAFF
j_gene: TRBJ1-1
d_gene: NA
v_gene: TRBV18
abundance: few

CDR3nt: TGTGCCAGCAGCTTAGGGGACAGGAGCAATCAGCCCCAGCATTTT
CDR3aa: CASSLGDRSNQPQHF
j_gene: TRBJ1-5
d_gene: TRBD1
v_gene: TRBV7-8
abundance: few

CDR3nt: TGTGCCAGCAGCCAAGACCCAAACACCGGGGAGCTGTTTTTT
CDR3aa: CASSQDPNTGELFF
j_gene: TRBJ2-2
d_gene: NA
v_gene: TRBV3-1
abundance: many

CDR3nt: TGTGCCAGCAGCTCCTTAGGACGGATTCCTCCGGAGACCCAGTACTTC
CDR3aa: CASSSLGRIPPETQYF
j_gene: TRBJ2-5
d_gene: NA
v_gene: TRBV6-2/TRBV6-3
abundance: NA

CDR3nt: TGTGCCACCAGTGATTTTGGGACTAGCTCAGATACGCAGTATTTT
CDR3aa: CATSDFGTSSDTQYF
j_gene: TRBJ2-3
d_gene: TRBD2
v_gene: TRBV24-1
abundance: NA

CDR3nt: TGTGCCAGCAGCGTCGGGACAGGGGGCTCCTACGAGCAGTACTTC
CDR3aa: CASSVGTGGSYEQYF
j_gene: TRBJ2-7
d_gene: TRBD1
v_gene: TRBV9
abundance: NA

CDR3nt: TGTGCCAGCAGTGCCCCTCAGCAAGCGTCTGGCTACACCTTC
CDR3aa: CASSAPQQASGYTF
j_gene: TRBJ1-2
d_gene: NA
v_gene: TRBV25-1
abundance: NA

CDR3nt: TGTGCCAGCAGTGCGCAGGCAGGTTACACTGAAGCTTTCTTT
CDR3aa: CASSAQAGYTEAFF
j_gene: TRBJ1-1
d_gene: NA
v_gene: TRBV25-1
abundance: many

CDR3nt: TGTGCCAGCAGCTCAATAAGCAGTTACAATGAGCAGTTCTTC
CDR3aa: CASSSISSYNEQFF
j_gene: TRBJ2-1
d_gene: NA
v_gene: TRBV11-2
abundance: few

CDR3nt: TGCGCCAGCAGCCCAGGACGTCCTCGCACCGGGGAGCTGTTTTTT
CDR3aa: CASSPGRPRTGELFF
j_gene: TRBJ2-2
d_gene: NA
v_gene: TRBV4-1
abundance: few

CDR3nt: TGCGCCAGCAGTGAGCCTCGGGACAGGGGGCAAGGAAATGAAGCTTTCTTT
CDR3aa: CASSEPRDRGQGNEAFF
j_gene: TRBJ1-1
d_gene: TRBD1
v_gene: TRBV10-2
abundance: NA

CDR3nt: TGTGCCAGCAGCGGGGGACTAGCGGTGAGCACAGATACGCAGTATTTT
CDR3aa: CASSGGLAVSTDTQYF
j_gene: TRBJ2-3
d_gene: TRBD2
v_gene: TRBV9
abundance: few

CDR3nt: TGTGCCAGCAGCCCGGACAGAATCTCCTACGAGCAGTACTTC
CDR3aa: CASSPDRISYEQYF
j_gene: TRBJ2-7
d_gene: NA
v_gene: TRBV7-2
abundance: many

CDR3nt: TGCGCCAGCAGCTTGCTTGGGGCCAACGTCCTGACTTTC
CDR3aa: CASSLLGANVLTF
j_gene: TRBJ2-6
d_gene: NA
v_gene: TRBV5-1
abundance: NA

CDR3nt: TGCGCCAGCACCCGTCTCAGCGGGGGGGCGTCCTTGTTCTTC
CDR3aa: CASTRLSGGASLFF
j_gene: TRBJ2-1
d_gene: TRBD2
v_gene: TRBV5-1
abundance: few

CDR3nt: TGCAGCGTCTCCCCACACCTCAGGACAGGGGAAGGCTACACCTTC
CDR3aa: CSVSPHLRTGEGYTF
j_gene: TRBJ1-2
d_gene: TRBD1
v_gene: TRBV29-1
abundance: NA

CDR3nt: TGCGCCAGCAGCCAAGGGAAGGCTGGCCCTTATAGCAATCAGCCCCAGCATTTT
CDR3aa: CASSQGKAGPYSNQPQHF
j_gene: TRBJ1-5
d_gene: NA
v_gene: TRBV4-1
abundance: NA

CDR3nt: TGTGCCAGCAGCTCCTCCGGGACAGGGCGCCAAACCTTC
CDR3aa: CASSSSGTGRQTF
j_gene: TRBJ1-2
d_gene: TRBD1
v_gene: TRBV7-9
abundance: NA

CDR3nt: TGTGCCAGCAGCTTTATCAGGAACACCGGGGAGCTGTTTTTT
CDR3aa: CASSFIRNTGELFF
j_gene: TRBJ2-2
d_gene: NA
v_gene: TRBV11-2
abundance: many

CDR3nt: TGTGCCAGCAGTCCTACTGGGCAGGCAGAAAAACTGTTTTTT
CDR3aa: CASSPTGQAEKLFF
j_gene: TRBJ1-4
d_gene: NA
v_gene: TRBV12-3/TRBV12-4
abundance: few

CDR3nt: TGCGCCAGCAGCTTGGAAGGGGGCGGGGAGACCCAGTACTTC
CDR3aa: CASSLEGGGETQYF
j_gene: TRBJ2-5
d_gene: TRBD1
v_gene: TRBV5-1
abundance: many

CDR3nt: TGTGCCAGCAGTTCACTAGCGGGGGGGCGGAATGAGCAGTTCTTC
CDR3aa: CASSSLAGGRNEQFF
j_gene: TRBJ2-1
d_gene: TRBD2
v_gene: TRBV6-6
abundance: few

CDR3nt: TGTGCCAGCACCGGTCAGGCAGGGTTTTACCATGAGCAGTTCTTC
CDR3aa: CASTGQAGFYHEQFF
j_gene: TRBJ2-1
d_gene: NA
v_gene: TRBV12-3/TRBV12-4
abundance: few

CDR3nt: TGTGCCAGCAGTTCCCGACAGGGCACAGATACGCAGTATTTT
CDR3aa: CASSSRQGTDTQYF
j_gene: TRBJ2-3
d_gene: NA
v_gene: TRBV6-2/TRBV6-3
abundance: many

CDR3nt: TGTGCCAGCAGTTTACCGGTCTCTTCTGAAGCTTTCTTT
CDR3aa: CASSLPVSSEAFF
j_gene: TRBJ1-1
d_gene: NA
v_gene: TRBV28
abundance: many

CDR3nt: TGTGCCAGCAGCTCCAGCGCGCAAGAGACCCAGTACTTC
CDR3aa: CASSSSAQETQYF
j_gene: TRBJ2-5
d_gene: NA
v_gene: TRBV14
abundance: NA

CDR3nt: TGCGCCAGCAGCTTCGCAGGGGTGGGTTACGAGCAGTACTTC
CDR3aa: CASSFAGVGYEQYF
j_gene: TRBJ2-7
d_gene: NA
v_gene: TRBV5-1
abundance: NA

CDR3nt: TGTGCCAGCAGCTCAGGGGGAGCATCCTACAATGAGCAGTTCTTC
CDR3aa: CASSSGGASYNEQFF
j_gene: TRBJ2-1
d_gene: TRBD1
v_gene: TRBV5-4
abundance: NA

CDR3nt: TGTGCCAGCAGTTTATTATGGACAGGGAGGGCCGGAGAGACCCAGTACTTC
CDR3aa: CASSLLWTGRAGETQYF
j_gene: TRBJ2-5
d_gene: NA
v_gene: TRBV27
abundance: NA

CDR3nt: TGCGCCAGCAGCTCCAGGGACACTGAAGCTTTCTTT
CDR3aa: CASSSRDTEAFF
j_gene: TRBJ1-1
d_gene: NA
v_gene: TRBV5-1
abundance: NA

CDR3nt: TGTGCCATCAGTGATATGGGACAGCCCCAGCATTTT
CDR3aa: CAISDMGQPQHF
j_gene: TRBJ1-5
d_gene: NA
v_gene: TRBV10-3
abundance: few

CDR3nt: TGTGCCAGCTCACCACCGACTTCGACCGGGGACCAGCCCCAGCATTTT
CDR3aa: CASSPPTSTGDQPQHF
j_gene: TRBJ1-5
d_gene: NA
v_gene: TRBV18
abundance: NA

CDR3nt: TGTGCCAGCAGCCGAGGGGCAGATGGTGGTGCTTTCTTT
CDR3aa: CASSRGADGGAFF
j_gene: TRBJ1-1
d_gene: NA
v_gene: TRBV5-6
abundance: NA

CDR3nt: TGTGCCAGCAGCAGAACCGGTGGGGGGTATGGCACTGAAGCTTTCTTT
CDR3aa: CASSRTGGGYGTEAFF
j_gene: TRBJ1-1
d_gene: NA
v_gene: TRBV7-8
abundance: few

CDR3nt: TGTGCCAGCAGCCAAGAAAGGTTGACAGGAGGGGATAGCAATCAGCCCCAGCATTTT
CDR3aa: CASSQERLTGGDSNQPQHF
j_gene: TRBJ1-5
d_gene: NA
v_gene: TRBV4-2
abundance: few

CDR3nt: TGCGCCAGCAGCCAACGGGTGGGGGGACTAGCTCAAGTTTCGCGAGAGACCCAGTACTTC
CDR3aa: CASSQRVGGLAQVSRETQYF
j_gene: TRBJ2-5
d_gene: TRBD2
v_gene: TRBV4-3
abundance: NA

CDR3nt: TGTGCCAGCAGAGGAGGCCCGGGGGTCGGGGAAGATACGCAGTATTTT
CDR3aa: CASRGGPGVGEDTQYF
j_gene: TRBJ2-3
d_gene: NA
v_gene: TRBV4-2
abundance: NA

CDR3nt: TGCAGTGCCCGCTATCGGGACTATACGCAGTATTTT
CDR3aa: CSARYRDYTQYF
j_gene: TRBJ2-3
d_gene: NA
v_gene: TRBV20-1
abundance: NA

CDR3nt: TGTGCCAGCAGCTCTTCGGGCCCAACCACAGATACGCAGTATTTT
CDR3aa: CASSSSGPTTDTQYF
j_gene: TRBJ2-3
d_gene: NA
v_gene: TRBV7-2
abundance: many